This TCR beta chain was found in a study of blood T cell repertoires in COVID-19. Study in general: Samples of COVID-19 (acute and convalescent) were obtained from the United States, Italy and Spain.

Original analysis: By means of reference gene primer amplification, nucleated cell counts were estimated. Measured with immunoSEQ multiplex PCR; TCRdb has only the in-frame clones, and not every one. V, J and clone size were drawn from that table, and D and trimming were deduced from the DNA. This repertoire shows around 400,000 clones, approximately 89% found once; its top ten account for about 0.78%. V lost 7 bases to trimming and J lost 10 bases; unmatched junction nucleotides: 13. The germline V gene has CDR1 KGHDR and CDR2 SFDVKD. The CDR3 runs 15 residues. In terms of age and location, participants ranged from about 18 to 95 years and lived in around 22 US areas. Exposed enrollees had met someone with a PCR-confirmed or clinician-diagnosed COVID-19 case at some point within the 2 weeks before study entry.

The chain has TRBV24-1 and TRBJ2-1; 9 bases line up with TRBD1. This TCR was sampled from a woman in her forties who had been exposed to COVID-19. The sample was PBMCs or T cells enriched from blood (not recorded which). CDR3 protein: CATSGRDRDLSEQFF. The CDR3 DNA reads TGTGCCACCAGCGGGCGGGACAGGGACCTCTCGGAGCAGTTCTTC.